The 30 T cell receptor beta chains below all came from one sample that was sequenced in a study of Ad26.COV2.S vaccination and SARS-CoV-2 variants. Treatment given: around 19 received Ad26.COV2.S at low or high dose, single or two shots; about 5 received placebo; per-sample allocation not given. Sampling was done on day 63 after the first vaccine or placebo injection. The method was immunoSEQ multiplex PCR; TCRdb's version includes in-frame clones alone and lacks a portion of them. The sample carries approximately 400,000 clones, 83% recorded once. This specimen consisted of peripheral blood, obtained in a trial of Ad26.COV2.S vaccine versus placebo. The source of these receptors is a person aged 18-60 years who received the Ad26.COV2.S COVID-19 vaccine or a placebo.

The chain is built from TRBV7-9 and TRBJ1-4; D is unclear. Trimming shortened V by 5 bases and J by 7 bases, and 8 bases separated the two germline ends. This CDR3 is built from 12 residues. Germline CDR1 is SEHNR and CDR2 is FQNEAQ (reference sequence). The CDR3 is CASSDRSEKLFF. The DNA for the CDR3 is TGTGCCAGCAGCGATAGGAGTGAAAAACTGTTTTTT.

This sequence joins TRBV7-2 and TRBJ2-7, with 9 bases aligning to TRBD2. The trim removed 1 base at V and 4 bases at J, leaving 8 bases unmatched. Germline V gene lookup returns CDR1 SGHTA and CDR2 FQGNSA. This CDR3 is built from 16 residues. The DNA of the CDR3 is TGTGCCAGCAGCTTAGGATCGACTAGCGGAGCTTACGAGCAGTACTTC. This codes for CASSLGSTSGAYEQYF.

CDR3 loop: CASRVGQGYYGYTF. CDR3 in DNA: TGTGCCAGCAGAGTCGGACAGGGGTACTATGGCTACACCTTC. The chain employs TRBV6-5 and TRBJ1-2; TRBD1 matches at 9 bases. Trimming at V came to 6 bases and at J to 3 bases, leaving 5 bases not matched to a gene. This CDR3 contains 14 residues. Germline-derived CDR1 and CDR2 are MNHEY and SVGAGI.

The chain has TRBV7-2 and TRBJ1-1; D not resolved. The CDR3 has 13 residues. CDR1 is SGHTA and CDR2 is FQGNSA in the germline V gene. Trimming shortened V by 2 bases and J by 1 base, and 5 bases separated the two germline ends. Written as DNA, the CDR3 is TGTGCCAGCAGCTTACTCGGGAACACTGAAGCTTTCTTT. Translation gives CASSLLGNTEAFF.

This clone has just one count. This may come from a read error, since a much larger clone is one base off. At the DNA level, this CDR3 is encoded by other sequences in the same sample as well. J is TRBJ1-1 and V is TRBV12-3 or TRBV12-4, with a tentative D call TRBD1 (6 bases). The CDR3 has 13 residues. The CDR3: CASSLGGNTEAFF. As DNA, the CDR3 is TGTGCCAGCAGCTTAGGGGGGAACACTGAAGCTTTCTTT.

The chain recombines TRBV12-5 with TRBJ1-1; 8 bases align to TRBD1. Germline V gene sequence: CDR1 LGHNT, CDR2 FRNRAP. Unmatched junction bases numbered 14, after V lost 4 bases and J lost 1 base. The CDR3 is 18 residues long. This chain's CDR3 is CASGYTRGPKEANTEAFF. The CDR3 region has the DNA TGTGCTAGTGGTTATACCAGGGGGCCCAAGGAGGCGAACACTGAAGCTTTCTTT.

V usage is TRBV5-4 and J usage is TRBJ2-2, with D possibly matching TRBD1 (6 bases). Trimming took 3 bases from V and 2 from J, leaving 14 bases between them. The CDR3 has 16 amino acids. In germline, CDR1 is SGHNT, CDR2 YYREEE (reference sequence). CDR3 sequence: CASSSIGQINTGELFF. Written as DNA, the CDR3 is TGTGCCAGCAGCTCAATCGGACAGATTAACACCGGGGAGCTGTTTTTT.

The V and J genes are TRBV7-2 and TRBJ1-2, with D tentatively TRBD1 (5 bases). V was trimmed by 3 bases and J by 12 bases, leaving 23 bases between them. CDR1 and CDR2 from the germline V gene are SGHTA and FQGNSA. This CDR3 has 15 amino acids. CDR3: CASSFSLPGGRGHTF. The CDR3 coding sequence is TGTGCCAGCAGCTTTTCACTCCCGGGAGGACGGGGACACACCTTC.

This clone was observed once. J is TRBJ2-2 and V is TRBV10-3; 10 nucleotides align to TRBD1. The CDR3 is 16 residues long. J was trimmed by 5 bases and V by 2 bases; bases with no gene match: 5. Germline-derived CDR1 and CDR2 are ENHRY and SYGVKD. The CDR3: CAISEPGQGWTGELFF. DNA for the CDR3: TGTGCCATCAGTGAGCCGGGACAGGGGTGGACCGGGGAGCTGTTTTTT.

CDR3 in amino acids: CASSQALGQGATDTQYF. The CDR3 DNA follows: TGTGCCAGCAGCCAAGCCCTCGGACAGGGGGCAACAGATACGCAGTATTTT. This sequence joins TRBV3-1 (or the pseudogene TRBV3-2) and TRBJ2-3, with 11 bases that match TRBD1. In germline, CDR1 is LGHDT, CDR2 YNNKEL (reference sequence). Unmatched junction bases numbered 6, after V lost 1 base and J lost 3 bases. This CDR3 spans 17 amino acids.

As regards this clone: The same CDR3 arises from other DNA sequences in this sample as well. This sequence joins TRBV19 and TRBJ1-1; TRBD1 might be the D (6 bases). Germline V gene lookup returns CDR1 LNHDA and CDR2 SQIVND (reference sequence). V was pared by 7 bases and J by 3 bases, with 12 bases between. The CDR3 has 13 amino acids. For the CDR3, the DNA is TGTGCCAGTAATCGGGAGGGGGACACTGAAGCTTTCTTT. Amino acid sequence: CASNREGDTEAFF.

The CDR3, as DNA: TGTGCCAGCCGAGAGTTGAGAAACACCATATATTTT. Translating gives CASRELRNTIYF. The chain links TRBV2 to TRBJ1-3; the D is unclear. This CDR3 spans 12 amino acids. V lost 8 bases, J lost 5 bases, and 10 bases lay in between. Germline V CDR1 and CDR2: SNHLY, FYNNEI.

The chain has TRBV19 and TRBJ2-3; D is possibly TRBD2 (6 bases). This CDR3 comprises 13 residues. Germline CDR1 reads LNHDA; CDR2 reads SQIVND (reference sequence). V lost 11 bases to trimming and J lost 5 bases, with 17 bases between them. The CDR3 loop is CASTGEDGDTQYF. The CDR3 region has the DNA TGTGCCTCGACCGGGGAGGACGGAGATACGCAGTATTTT.

Written as DNA, the CDR3 is TGTGCCATTTGCGCGGGGGGCACAGATACGCAGTATTTT. Translated, it gives CAICAGGTDTQYF. This chain links TRBV10-3 with TRBJ2-3; the match to TRBD2 covers 7 bases. This CDR3 is built from 13 residues. V was pared by 9 bases and J by 1 base, with 4 bases of the junction left unmatched. Germline V gene data show CDR1 as ENHRY and CDR2 as SYGVKD.

CDR3 coding DNA: TGTGCCAGCAGCGTAGGCGGTAGCGGCTACGAGCAGTACTTC. Its protein is CASSVGGSGYEQYF. The chain recombines TRBV9 with TRBJ2-7, with a tentative D call TRBD2 (6 bases). Trimming shortened V by 0 bases and J by 3 bases, and 10 bases separated the two germline ends. Germline lookup yields CDR1 SGDLS and CDR2 YYNGEE. This CDR3 is 14 amino acids long.

This chain joins TRBV27 and TRBJ2-7; TRBD1 matches at 8 bases. J was trimmed by 1 base and V by 6 bases; bases with no gene match: 8. The germline V gene has CDR1 MNHEY and CDR2 SMNVEV (reference sequence). This CDR3 has 15 residues. The CDR3, as DNA: TGTGCCAGCAGCCGCGGGGACAGGATTTCCTACGAGCAGTACTTC. It codes for CASSRGDRISYEQYF.

This chain's CDR3 is CASRWTGAGYTF. The CDR3 bases are TGTGCCAGCAGATGGACAGGGGCTGGCTACACCTTC. The J gene is TRBJ1-2, the V gene TRBV2; 9 positions match TRBD1. The ends lost 6 bases at V and 7 bases at J; junction bases unmatched: 3. CDR3 length: 12 amino acids. Germline-derived CDR1 and CDR2 are SNHLY and FYNNEI.

The CDR3 is CATRDRFYEQYF. Here the CDR3 DNA reads TGTGCCACCCGGGACAGATTTTACGAGCAGTACTTC. The rearrangement joins TRBV6-6 to TRBJ2-7; TRBD1 agrees at 7 bases. CDR1 is MNHNY, CDR2 SVGAGI, per germline (reference sequence). The CDR3 extends over 12 amino acids. V dropped 10 bases and J dropped 4; count of bases not matched to a gene: 7.

This clone has only one observation. This rearrangement joins TRBV7-6 to TRBJ2-5; D gene uncertain. V was trimmed by 7 bases and J by 6 bases, leaving 21 bases between them. The CDR3 length is 15 residues. CDR1 is SGHVS, CDR2 FNYEAQ, per germline. DNA of the CDR3: TGTGCCAGCAACTCACCCCACCGTGATTTGAAGACCCAGTACTTC. Encoded protein: CASNSPHRDLKTQYF.

The genes are TRBV5-4 and TRBJ1-1; D may be TRBD1 (5 bases). V lost 0 bases, J lost 8 bases, and 14 bases lay in between. CDR1 SGHNT and CDR2 YYREEE come from the germline V gene (reference sequence). The CDR3 contains 14 residues. In DNA, the CDR3 is TGTGCCAGCAGCTTGGGCGGCGGACAACTAGAAGCTTTCTTT. The encoded protein is CASSLGGGQLEAFF.

The rearrangement joins TRBV7-2 to TRBJ2-3; D gene unclear. Trimming cost V 6 bases and J 0 bases, with 13 bases left between them. CDR1 and CDR2 from the germline V gene are SGHTA and FQGNSA. This CDR3 has 15 amino acids. The CDR3 DNA follows: TGTGCCAGCAGATTACCGGGCCTGAGCACAGATACGCAGTATTTT. Its protein product is CASRLPGLSTDTQYF.

The chain carries TRBV7-6 and TRBJ1-1, with D uncertain. V was shortened by 3 bases and J by 4 bases, with 9 bases between the two germline ends. CDR3 length: 13 residues. Germline CDR1 and CDR2: SGHVS and FNYEAQ. The CDR3 here is CASSFYRFTEAFF. The CDR3 DNA sequence: TGTGCCAGCAGCTTTTATCGATTCACTGAAGCTTTCTTT. Using reference TRBV7-6 and TRBJ1-1 for the parts outside the CDR3, the full variable domain is GAGVSQSPRYKVTKRGQDVALRCDPISGHVSLYWYRQALGQGPEFLTYFNYEAQQDKSGLPNDRFSAERPEGSISTLTIQRTEQRDSAMYRCASSFYRFTEAFFGQGTRLTVV.

The V call is TRBV10-3, the J call TRBJ1-4; 8 bases map to TRBD1. The V segment lost 5 bases and the J segment 4 bases; nucleotides outside the gene matches: 3. Per germline, CDR1 ENHRY and CDR2 SYGVKD. The CDR3 totals 14 residues. CDR3 loop: CAISQTGVNEKLFF. CDR3 bases: TGTGCCATCAGTCAGACAGGGGTTAATGAAAAACTGTTTTTT.

J is TRBJ1-2 and V is TRBV30, with D possibly TRBD1 on 5 matching bases. Germline V gene sequence: CDR1 GTSNPN, CDR2 SVGIG (reference sequence). The germline V and J ends were trimmed by 0 bases and 4 bases, with 15 bases remaining between them. CDR3 length: 15 amino acids. CDR3 residues: CAWSVRPPGGYGYTF. DNA for the CDR3: TGTGCCTGGAGTGTACGTCCACCGGGGGGCTATGGCTACACCTTC.

The chain recombines TRBV5-1 with TRBJ2-1, with 7 bases lining up with TRBD2. The ends lost 0 bases at V and 5 bases at J; junction bases unmatched: 11. This CDR3 is built from 17 residues. CDR1 SGHRS and CDR2 YFSETQ come from the germline V gene. The CDR3 loop reads CASSLVAGAHVNNEQFF. In DNA, the CDR3 is TGCGCCAGCAGCTTGGTAGCGGGCGCGCACGTAAACAATGAGCAGTTCTTC.

With respect to this clone: Lacking the conserved final phenylalanine or tryptophan, this CDR3 likely reflects a read error. No DNA is shown, since the ends of the CDR3 on it are uncertain; the CDR3 is the one TCRdb lists. The chain uses TRBV29-1 and TRBJ1-1; the D call TRBD1 from the table was never checked on the DNA. The germline gives CDR1 SQVTM, CDR2 ANQGSEA. Termini included, the CDR3 measures 8 amino acids. The CDR3 sequence is CSVGDRGI.

The chain couples TRBV5-1 to TRBJ1-4; 7 bases match TRBD1. Trimming cost V 0 bases and J 3 bases; bases outside gene matches: 2. The CDR3 has 15 residues. Germline V CDR1 and CDR2: SGHRS, YFSETQ. Here the CDR3 DNA reads TGCGCCAGCAGCTTGGGGGACAGCCCTAATGAAAAACTGTTTTTT. This translates into CASSLGDSPNEKLFF.

This clone was picked up a small number of times. The rearrangement joins TRBV6-1 to TRBJ1-2, with a weak D call TRBD1 (5 bases). The germline gives CDR1 MNHNS, CDR2 SASEGT. Trimming left V 2 bases short and J 5 bases short, with 6 bases between. CDR3 length: 12 amino acids. For the CDR3, the DNA is TGTGCCAGCAGTGAACCAGGGTATGGCTACACCTTC. Translation gives CASSEPGYGYTF.

The chain uses TRBV6-2 or TRBV6-3 and TRBJ2-5, with 10 nucleotides matching TRBD1. The CDR3 sequence is 17 residues long. Losses at the gene ends were 5 bases for V and 5 bases for J; bases not matched to a gene: 14. Looked up from germline, CDR1 is MNHEY and CDR2 is SVGEGT. As DNA, the CDR3 is TGTGCCAGCAGTCTGCGCCGACAGGGGGCTAAGGGGGAGACCCAGTACTTC. Amino acid sequence: CASSLRRQGAKGETQYF.

This chain connects TRBV27 to TRBJ1-2, with D possibly matching TRBD1 (6 bases). The CDR3 covers 15 residues. CDR1 is MNHEY, CDR2 SMNVEV, per germline (reference sequence). V lost 4 bases to trimming and J lost 2 bases, with 14 bases between them. The CDR3 bases are TGTGCCAGCAGTTCCACGGGGGGCCCCAACTATGGCTACACCTTC. It codes for CASSSTGGPNYGYTF.